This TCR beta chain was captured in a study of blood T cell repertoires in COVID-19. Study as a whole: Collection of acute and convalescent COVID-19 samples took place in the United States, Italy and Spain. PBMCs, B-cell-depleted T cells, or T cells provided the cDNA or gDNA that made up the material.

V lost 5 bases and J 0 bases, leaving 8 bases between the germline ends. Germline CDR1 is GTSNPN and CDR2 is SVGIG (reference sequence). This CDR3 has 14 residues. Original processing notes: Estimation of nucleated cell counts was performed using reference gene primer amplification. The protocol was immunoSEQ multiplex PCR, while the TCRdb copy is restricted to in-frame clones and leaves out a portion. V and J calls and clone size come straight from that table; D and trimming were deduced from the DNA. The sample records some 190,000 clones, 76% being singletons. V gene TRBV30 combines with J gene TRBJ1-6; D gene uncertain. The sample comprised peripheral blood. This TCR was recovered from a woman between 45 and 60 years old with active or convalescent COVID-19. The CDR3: CAWQQSSYNSPLHF. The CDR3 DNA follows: TGTGCCTGGCAACAGAGCTCCTATAATTCACCCCTCCACTTT.